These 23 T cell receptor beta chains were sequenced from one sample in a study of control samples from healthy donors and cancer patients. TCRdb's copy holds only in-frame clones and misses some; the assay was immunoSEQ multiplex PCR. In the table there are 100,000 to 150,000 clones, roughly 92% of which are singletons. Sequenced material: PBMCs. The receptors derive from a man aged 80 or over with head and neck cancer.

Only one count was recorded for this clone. Written as DNA, the CDR3 is TGTGCCACCAGCAGAGACCAGGGCATACTTTCCGAGCAGTACTTC. Encoded protein: CATSRDQGILSEQYF. The rearrangement joins TRBV15 to TRBJ2-7; D is possibly TRBD1 (5 bases). CDR1 LNHNV and CDR2 YYDKDF come from the germline V gene (reference sequence). Trimming cost V 0 bases and J 6 bases, with 15 bases left between them. The CDR3 loop spans 15 amino acids.

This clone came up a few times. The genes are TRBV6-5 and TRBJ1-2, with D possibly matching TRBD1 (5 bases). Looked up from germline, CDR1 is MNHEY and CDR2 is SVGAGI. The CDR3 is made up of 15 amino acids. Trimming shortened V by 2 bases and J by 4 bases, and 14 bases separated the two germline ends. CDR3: CASSYGDQVTYGYTF. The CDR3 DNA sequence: TGTGCCAGCAGTTACGGGGACCAAGTTACCTATGGCTACACCTTC.

The CDR3, as DNA: TGCGCCAGCAGCCAAGGTTTTGTGAGCGCTAACTATGGCTACACCTTC. Encoded protein: CASSQGFVSANYGYTF. The chain carries TRBV4-1 and TRBJ1-2, with D hard to call. The CDR3 has 16 residues. Germline V gene sequence: CDR1 MGHRA, CDR2 YSYEKL. V dropped 1 base and J dropped 0 bases, with 12 bases sitting between them.

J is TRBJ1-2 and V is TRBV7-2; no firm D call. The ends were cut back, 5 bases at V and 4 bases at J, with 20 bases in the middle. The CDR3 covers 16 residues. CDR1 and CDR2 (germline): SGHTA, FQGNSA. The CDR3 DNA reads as TGTGCCAGCAGCCATTTTCTTTCGGGCTGGAGCTATGGCTACACCTTC. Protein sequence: CASSHFLSGWSYGYTF.

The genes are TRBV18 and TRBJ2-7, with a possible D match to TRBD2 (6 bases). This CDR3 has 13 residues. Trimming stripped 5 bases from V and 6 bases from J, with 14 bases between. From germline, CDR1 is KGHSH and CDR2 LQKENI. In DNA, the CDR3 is TGTGCCAGCTCAGCCCCGACTAGGACCGAGCAGTACTTC. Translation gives CASSAPTRTEQYF. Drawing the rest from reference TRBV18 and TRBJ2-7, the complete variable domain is NAGVMQNPRHLVRRRGQEARLRCSPMKGHSHVYWYRQLPEEGLKFMVYLQKENIIDESGMPKERFSAEFPKEGPSILRIQQVVRGDSAAYFCASSAPTRTEQYFGPGTRLTVT.

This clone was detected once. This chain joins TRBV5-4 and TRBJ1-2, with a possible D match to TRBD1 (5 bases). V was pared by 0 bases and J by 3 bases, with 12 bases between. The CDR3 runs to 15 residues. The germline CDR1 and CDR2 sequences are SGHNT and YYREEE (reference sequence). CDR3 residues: CASSLGPGRDYGYTF. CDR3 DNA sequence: TGTGCCAGCAGCTTGGGGCCAGGGAGAGACTATGGCTACACCTTC.

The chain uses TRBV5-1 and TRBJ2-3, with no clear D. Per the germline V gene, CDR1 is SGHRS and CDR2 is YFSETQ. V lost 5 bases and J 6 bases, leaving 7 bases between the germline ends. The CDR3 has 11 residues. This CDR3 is CASRQQDTQYF. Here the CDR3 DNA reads TGCGCCAGCAGACAACAGGATACGCAGTATTTT.

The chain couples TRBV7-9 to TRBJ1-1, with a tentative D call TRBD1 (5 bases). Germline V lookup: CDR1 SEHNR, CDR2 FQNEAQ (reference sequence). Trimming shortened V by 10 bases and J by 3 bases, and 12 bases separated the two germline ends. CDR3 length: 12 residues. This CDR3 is CATSGADTEAFF. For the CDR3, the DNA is TGTGCCACCTCTGGGGCAGACACTGAAGCTTTCTTT.

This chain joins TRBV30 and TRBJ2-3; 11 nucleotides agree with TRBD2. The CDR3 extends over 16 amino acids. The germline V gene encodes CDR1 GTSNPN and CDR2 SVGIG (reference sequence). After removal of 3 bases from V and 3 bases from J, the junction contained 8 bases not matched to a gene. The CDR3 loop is CAWRLTSGRRTDTQYF. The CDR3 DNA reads TGTGCCTGGAGGTTAACTAGCGGGAGAAGAACAGATACGCAGTATTTT.

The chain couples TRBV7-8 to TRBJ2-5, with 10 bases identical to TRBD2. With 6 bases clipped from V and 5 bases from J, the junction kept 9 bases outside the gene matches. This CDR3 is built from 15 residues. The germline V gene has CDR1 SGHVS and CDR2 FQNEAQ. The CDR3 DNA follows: TGTGCCAGCAGAAGTAGCGGGAGGTTTTGGGAGACCCAGTACTTC. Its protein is CASRSSGRFWETQYF.

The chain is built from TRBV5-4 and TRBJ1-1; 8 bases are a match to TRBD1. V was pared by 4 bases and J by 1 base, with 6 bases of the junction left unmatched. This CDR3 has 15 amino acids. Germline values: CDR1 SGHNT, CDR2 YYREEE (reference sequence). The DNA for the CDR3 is TGTGCCAGCAGCCGCATAGGACAGGGGAACACTGAAGCTTTCTTT. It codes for CASSRIGQGNTEAFF. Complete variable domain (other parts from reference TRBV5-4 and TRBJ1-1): ETGVTQSPTHLIKTRGQQVTLRCSSQSGHNTVSWYQQALGQGPQFIFQYYREEENGRGNFPPRFSGLQFPNYSSELNVNALELDDSALYLCASSRIGQGNTEAFFGQGTRLTVV.

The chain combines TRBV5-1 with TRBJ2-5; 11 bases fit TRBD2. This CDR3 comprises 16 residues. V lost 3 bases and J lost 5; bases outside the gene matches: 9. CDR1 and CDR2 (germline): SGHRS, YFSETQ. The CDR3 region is CASSSVSGRAGETQYF. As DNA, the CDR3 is TGCGCCAGCAGCTCTGTTAGCGGGAGGGCCGGGGAGACCCAGTACTTC. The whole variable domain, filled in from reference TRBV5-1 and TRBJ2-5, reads KAGVTQTPRYLIKTRGQQVTLSCSPISGHRSVSWYQQTPGQGLQFLFEYFSETQRNKGNFPGRFSGRQFSNSRSEMNVSTLELGDSALYLCASSSVSGRAGETQYFGPGTRLLVL.

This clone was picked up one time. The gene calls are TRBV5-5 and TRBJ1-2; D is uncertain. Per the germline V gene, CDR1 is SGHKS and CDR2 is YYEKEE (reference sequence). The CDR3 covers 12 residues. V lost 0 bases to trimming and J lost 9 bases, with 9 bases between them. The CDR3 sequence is CASSLADLSYTF. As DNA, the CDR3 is TGTGCCAGCAGCTTGGCGGATCTCAGCTACACCTTC.

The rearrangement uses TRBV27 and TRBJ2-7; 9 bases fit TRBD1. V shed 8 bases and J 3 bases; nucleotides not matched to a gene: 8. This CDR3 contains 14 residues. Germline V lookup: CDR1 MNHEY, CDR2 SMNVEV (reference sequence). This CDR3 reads CASAPGQGLYEQYF. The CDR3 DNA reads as TGTGCCAGCGCCCCGGGACAGGGCCTCTACGAGCAGTACTTC.

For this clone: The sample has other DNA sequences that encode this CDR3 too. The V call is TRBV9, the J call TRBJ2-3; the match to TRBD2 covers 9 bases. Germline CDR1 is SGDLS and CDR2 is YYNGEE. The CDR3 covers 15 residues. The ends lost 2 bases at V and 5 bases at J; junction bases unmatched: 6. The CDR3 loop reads CASSVSGRRGDTQYF. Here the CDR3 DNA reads TGTGCCAGCAGCGTTAGCGGGAGACGGGGAGATACGCAGTATTTT.

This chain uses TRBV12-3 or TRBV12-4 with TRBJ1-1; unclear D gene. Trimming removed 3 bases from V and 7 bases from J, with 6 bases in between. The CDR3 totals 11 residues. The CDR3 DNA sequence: TGTGCCAGCAGTTTTAAATTTGAAGCTTTCTTT. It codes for CASSFKFEAFF.

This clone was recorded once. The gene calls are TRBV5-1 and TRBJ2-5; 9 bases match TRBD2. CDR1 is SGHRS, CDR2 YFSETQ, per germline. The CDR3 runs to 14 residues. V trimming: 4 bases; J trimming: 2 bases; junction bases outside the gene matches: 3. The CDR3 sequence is CASSLTSGQETQYF. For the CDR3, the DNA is TGCGCCAGCAGCCTGACTAGCGGACAAGAGACCCAGTACTTC.

CDR3 protein: CASSLGTFLGDEQYF. The CDR3 DNA reads TGCGCCAGCAGCTTGGGGACCTTTCTCGGGGACGAGCAGTACTTC. The chain carries TRBV5-1 and TRBJ2-7; TRBD2 might be the D (5 bases). This CDR3 spans 15 amino acids. CDR1 and CDR2 (germline): SGHRS, YFSETQ. Trimming left V 0 bases short and J 5 bases short, with 15 bases between.

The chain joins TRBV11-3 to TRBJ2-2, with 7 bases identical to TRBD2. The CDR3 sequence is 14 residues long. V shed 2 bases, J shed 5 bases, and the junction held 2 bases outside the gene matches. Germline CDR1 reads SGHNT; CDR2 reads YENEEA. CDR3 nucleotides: TGTGCCAGCAGCTTACTAGCGGAAACCGGGGAGCTGTTTTTT. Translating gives CASSLLAETGELFF.

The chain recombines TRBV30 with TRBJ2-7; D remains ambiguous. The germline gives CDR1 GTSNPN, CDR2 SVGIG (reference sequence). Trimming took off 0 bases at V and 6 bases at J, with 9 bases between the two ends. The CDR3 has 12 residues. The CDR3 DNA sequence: TGTGCCTGGAGTGTTGTAGGGTTCGAGCAGTACTTC. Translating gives CAWSVVGFEQYF.

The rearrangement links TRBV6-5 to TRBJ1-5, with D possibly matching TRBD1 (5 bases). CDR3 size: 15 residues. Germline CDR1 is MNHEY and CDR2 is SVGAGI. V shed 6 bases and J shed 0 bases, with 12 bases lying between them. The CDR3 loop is CASRGEGYSNQPQHF. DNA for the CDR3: TGTGCCAGCAGGGGGGAGGGCTATAGCAATCAGCCCCAGCATTTT.

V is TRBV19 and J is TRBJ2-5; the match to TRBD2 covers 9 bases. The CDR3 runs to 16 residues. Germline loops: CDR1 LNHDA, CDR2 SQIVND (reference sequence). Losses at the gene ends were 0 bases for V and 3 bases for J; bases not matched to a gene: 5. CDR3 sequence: CASSIELAGLKETQYF. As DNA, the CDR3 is TGTGCCAGTAGTATAGAACTAGCGGGCTTGAAAGAGACCCAGTACTTC.

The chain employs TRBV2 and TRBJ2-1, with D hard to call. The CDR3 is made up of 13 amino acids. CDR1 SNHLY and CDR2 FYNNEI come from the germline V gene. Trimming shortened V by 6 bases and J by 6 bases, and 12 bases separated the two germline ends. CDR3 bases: TGTGCCAGCAGCAGACCTAATCTCAATGAGCAGTTCTTC. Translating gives CASSRPNLNEQFF.